This passage covers 3 T cell receptor beta chains from one sample sequenced in a study of T cells in Graves' hyperthyroidism and ophthalmopathy. The investigators amplified TCR beta CDR3 regions from RNA transcripts. HTBI primers were the set used in a first-round RT-PCR of the TCR CDR3. One entry per CDR3 protein results from TCRdb running MiXCR on the multiplex PCR reads. Of 450,000 to 700,000 distinct CDR3 sequences listed, roughly 50% were seen once; the top ten hold around 7.7%. Sequencing used peripheral blood or thyroid tissue (not recorded which). These receptor sequences come from a woman between 18 and 30 years old with Graves' hyperthyroidism.

This clonotype was observed a few times. The chain couples TRBV7-9 to TRBJ2-2; perhaps TRBD1 as D (5 bases). Trimming removed 9 bases from V and 2 bases from J, with 13 bases in between. Germline-derived CDR1 and CDR2 are SEHNR and FQNEAQ (reference sequence). CDR3 length equals 14 residues. The CDR3 reads CASRLQGNTGELFF. The CDR3 nucleotides are TGTGCCAGTAGACTCCAGGGTAACACCGGGGAGCTGTTTTTT.

In its sample, this clonotype was seen once. The V call is TRBV7-2, the J call TRBJ1-6; TRBD1 matches 7 bases. Looked up from germline, CDR1 is SGHTA and CDR2 is FQGNSA. The CDR3 totals 15 residues. The V segment lost 3 bases and the J segment 8 bases; nucleotides outside the gene matches: 7. The CDR3 region has the DNA TGTGCCAGCAGCTTGGGGACAGTTTTATATTCACCCCTCCACTTT. It codes for CASSLGTVLYSPLHF.

This clonotype was observed at least ten times. The chain is built from TRBV7-9 and TRBJ1-1; a weak D match, TRBD1 (6 bases). V shed 9 bases and J shed 1 base, with 15 bases lying between them. The V gene's germline CDR1 is SEHNR and CDR2 FQNEAQ (reference sequence). The CDR3 length is 14 residues. CDR3 nucleotides: TGTGCCAGTAGTAGCGGACAGAAGAACACTGAAGCTTTCTTT. Translating gives CASSSGQKNTEAFF.